The source of this TCR beta chain is a study of cytomegalovirus exposure and HLA in healthy donors. The study's findings and limits: A classifier reportedly called cytomegalovirus status with high sensitivity and specificity.

Germline CDR1 reads KGHSH; CDR2 reads LQKENI. The CDR3 consists of 14 residues. V was pared by 8 bases and J by 6 bases, with 10 bases of the junction left unmatched. Primers included in the PCR were 60 Vbeta and 13 Jbeta primers. Assay used: immunoSEQ multiplex PCR; TCRdb lists only in-frame clones, some missing. The sample has 200,000 to 250,000 clones, and its top ten clones hold more than 0.75%. Turning to this clone: Its target is not known.

This chain uses TRBV18 with TRBJ1-2, with TRBD1 matching 9 bases. This TCR was recovered from a woman in her twenties or thirties in good health and CMV-seropositive. What was sequenced was PBMCs. The CDR3 region has the DNA TGTGCCAGCGAAATCCGACAGGGGGAAAATGGCTACACCTTC. Translation: CASEIRQGENGYTF.